This paragraph covers one T cell receptor beta chain sequence. The sample comes from a study of blood T cell repertoires in COVID-19. The germline V and J ends were trimmed by 5 bases and 6 bases, with 14 bases remaining between them. There are 14 residues in the CDR3. Germline CDR1 LGHNT, CDR2 FRNRAP. Generated by immunoSEQ multiplex PCR, the TCRdb table keeps only in-frame clones and is missing some. This table holds 60,000 to 85,000 clones, 78% found once. The sequencing input was peripheral blood. The chain joins TRBV12-5 to TRBJ2-1; tentative D call: TRBD2 (6 bases). The TCR was taken from a human donor in a cohort sampled during active COVID-19. The CDR3 protein is CASGVASGGNEQFF. CDR3 DNA sequence: TGTGCTAGTGGTGTAGCCTCCGGGGGCAATGAGCAGTTCTTC.